Below are 32 T cell receptor beta chains sequenced from a single sample in a study of blood T cells in healthy people across ages. Then a second PCR, running about 6 to 12 cycles, was carried out with a sample-barcoded 5' primer and a J-beta primer mix. TCRdb reanalysed the 5' RACE reads using MiXCR and keeps one entry per CDR3 protein. The sample lists about 640,000 distinct CDR3 sequences; approximately 50% were seen once. The sequenced sample consisted of blood. The source of these receptors is a man aged 55 to 70 in good health.

The CDR3 protein is CASSEFKFYGYTF. The CDR3 DNA reads as TGTGCCAGCAGTGAATTTAAATTCTATGGCTACACCTTC. This chain connects TRBV25-1 to TRBJ1-2; D is uncertain. The CDR3 is 13 residues long. CDR1 is MGHDK, CDR2 SYGVNS, per germline. V dropped 1 base and J dropped 4 bases, with 7 bases sitting between them.

The chain carries TRBV29-1 and TRBJ2-5; tentatively, D is TRBD1 or TRBD2 (6 bases each). CDR1 is SQVTM and CDR2 is ANQGSEA in the germline V gene. Trimming stripped 2 bases from V and 2 bases from J, with 21 bases between. The CDR3 extends over 17 amino acids. The CDR3 DNA sequence: TGCAGCGTTGAACCCCTCGCGGGGCAGGGGCTTCAAGAGACCCAGTACTTC. Encoded protein: CSVEPLAGQGLQETQYF. The full variable domain, its missing parts supplied by reference TRBV29-1 and TRBJ2-5, is SAVISQKPSRDICQRGTSLTIQCQVDSQVTMMFWYRQQPGQSLTLIATANQGSEATYESGFVIDKFPISRPNLTFSTLTVSNMSPEDSSIYLCSVEPLAGQGLQETQYFGPGTRLLVL.

This clonotype was recorded only once. The chain is built from TRBV2 and TRBJ2-2, with TRBD2 matching over 7 bases. V lost 6 bases, J lost 7 bases, and 11 bases stayed unmatched. CDR1 and CDR2 from the germline V gene are SNHLY and FYNNEI. CDR3 length: 15 residues. CDR3 DNA: TGTGCCAGCAGCGCCTTGACGGGCGGGGGCGGGGAGCTGTTTTTT. Protein sequence: CASSALTGGGGELFF.

In nucleotides, the CDR3 is TGTGCCAGCAGCCTCCTGGGCACGACCAACACCGGGGAGCTGTTTTTT. Translation gives CASSLLGTTNTGELFF. The J gene is TRBJ2-2, the V gene TRBV7-9; the D is unclear. The CDR3 is made up of 16 amino acids. Looked up from germline, CDR1 is SEHNR and CDR2 is FQNEAQ (reference sequence). Trimming stripped 5 bases from V and 2 bases from J, with 15 bases between.

This chain links TRBV7-2 with TRBJ1-2; a possible D gene is TRBD1 (5 bases). Germline assignment: CDR1 SGHTA and CDR2 FQGNSA. V lost 6 bases and J lost 8, with 19 bases in between. The CDR3 length is 14 residues. CDR3 sequence reads: CASSSRTPSRGYTF. The CDR3 DNA reads TGTGCCAGCAGTTCCAGGACACCTTCGAGGGGCTACACCTTC.

This chain joins TRBV5-1 and TRBJ2-5, with 7 bases identical to TRBD1. Germline V gives CDR1 SGHRS, CDR2 YFSETQ. The CDR3 loop spans 15 amino acids. V trimming: 4 bases; J trimming: 2 bases; junction bases outside the gene matches: 8. DNA of the CDR3: TGCGCCAGCAGCCACGGACAGGCGGAGCAAGAGACCCAGTACTTC. It codes for CASSHGQAEQETQYF.

The CDR3 sequence is CSARDMSIGDYGYTF. Here the CDR3 DNA reads TGCAGTGCTAGAGATATGTCCATCGGGGACTATGGCTACACCTTC. The chain combines TRBV20-1 with TRBJ1-2; D remains unclear. Germline assignment: CDR1 DFQATT and CDR2 SNEGSKA (reference sequence). V lost 0 bases and J 3 bases, leaving 14 bases between the germline ends. The CDR3 is 15 amino acids.

This chain uses TRBV5-1 with TRBJ1-2, with a possible D match to TRBD1 (5 bases). V lost 4 bases, J lost 2 bases, and 9 bases lay in between. The CDR3 runs to 13 residues. The germline CDR1 and CDR2 sequences are SGHRS and YFSETQ. For the CDR3, the DNA is TGCGCCAGCAGCCGAGGGGTCAACTATGGCTACACCTTC. Amino acids: CASSRGVNYGYTF.

This chain connects TRBV19 to TRBJ2-1; 7 bases fit TRBD1. Germline values: CDR1 LNHDA, CDR2 SQIVND (reference sequence). The CDR3 has 17 amino acids. V trimming: 5 bases; J trimming: 6 bases; junction bases outside the gene matches: 16. CDR3 coding DNA: TGTGCCAGTAGTGTGACAGGGTTTAGGGTGATCGGCAATGAGCAGTTCTTC. This encodes CASSVTGFRVIGNEQFF.

The rearrangement joins TRBV3-1 to TRBJ2-7, with D unresolved. The ends were cut back, 0 bases at V and 2 bases at J, with 14 bases in the middle. CDR3 length: 16 residues. Germline V gene sequence: CDR1 LGHDT, CDR2 YNNKEL (reference sequence). The CDR3 sequence is CASSQDQLQNTYEQYF. Written as DNA, the CDR3 is TGTGCCAGCAGCCAAGACCAACTACAGAATACCTACGAGCAGTACTTC.

The chain couples TRBV12-3 or TRBV12-4 to TRBJ2-4; 9 bases agree with TRBD1. Unmatched junction bases numbered 8, after V lost 5 bases and J lost 3 bases. The CDR3 loop spans 16 amino acids. The CDR3: CASSPGTGRGKNIQYF. The CDR3 nucleotides read TGTGCCAGCAGTCCCGGGACAGGGAGGGGCAAAAACATTCAGTACTTC.

The chain employs TRBV27 and TRBJ2-1, with 9 positions matching TRBD1. There are 13 residues in the CDR3. After removal of 6 bases from V and 8 bases from J, the junction contained 5 bases not matched to a gene. Germline values: CDR1 MNHEY, CDR2 SMNVEV (reference sequence). The CDR3, as DNA: TGTGCCAGCAGCCGGACAGGGGCGGATGAGCAGTTCTTC. Translated, it gives CASSRTGADEQFF.

The chain joins TRBV11-2 to TRBJ2-1; 15 bases map to TRBD2. Germline-derived CDR1 and CDR2 are SGHAT and FQNNGV. The CDR3 has 18 residues. The V gene end was trimmed by 5 bases and the J gene end by 5 bases; junction bases not matched to a gene: 10. This chain's CDR3 is CASSRGLAGGRADNEQFF. For the CDR3, the DNA is TGTGCCAGCAGCCGGGGACTAGCGGGGGGCCGGGCCGACAATGAGCAGTTCTTC.

This clonotype has only a few counts. V and J are TRBV28 and TRBJ1-1; possibly TRBD1 for D (5 bases). Germline V gives CDR1 MDHEN, CDR2 SYDVKM. The CDR3 totals 12 residues. With 6 bases removed from V and 9 bases from J, the gap between germline ends came to 14 bases. CDR3 nucleotide sequence: TGTGCCAGCAGGGCAGGGACGCCGCAAGCTTTCTTT. Translating it yields CASRAGTPQAFF.

In this sample, this clonotype turned up a few times. V and J are TRBV28 and TRBJ2-7; D is undetermined. The CDR3 contains 12 residues. Trimming left V 6 bases short and J 0 bases short, with 6 bases between. Per germline, CDR1 MDHEN and CDR2 SYDVKM. The CDR3 region is CASRTGSYEQYF. CDR3 nucleotides: TGTGCCAGCAGAACGGGCTCCTACGAGCAGTACTTC. The variable domain in full, completed from reference TRBV28 and TRBJ2-7, reads DVKVTQSSRYLVKRTGEKVFLECVQDMDHENMFWYRQDPGLGLRLIYFSYDVKMKEKGDIPEGYSVSREKKERFSLILESASTNQTSMYLCASRTGSYEQYFGPGTRLTVT.

The V call is TRBV12-3 or TRBV12-4, the J call TRBJ2-3; TRBD2 matches at 11 bases. The J segment lost 11 bases and the V segment lost 3 bases, leaving 13 bases of the junction unmatched. This CDR3 has 16 residues. CDR3 amino acids: CASSFSGTSGSRGQYF. Written as DNA, the CDR3 is TGTGCCAGCAGTTTTTCTGGGACTAGCGGTTCACGAGGGCAGTATTTT.

This rearrangement joins TRBV29-1 to TRBJ2-1; D remains unclear. With 1 base removed from V and 8 bases from J, the gap between germline ends came to 6 bases. Germline-derived CDR1 and CDR2 are SQVTM and ANQGSEA. This CDR3 is 11 amino acids long. CDR3 DNA sequence: TGCAGCGTTGAAGGCAGCCATGAGCAGTTCTTC. Its protein is CSVEGSHEQFF.

The chain links TRBV6-1 to TRBJ1-2, with TRBD1 as a possible D gene (5 bases). V lost 4 bases and J lost 8, with 11 bases in between. In germline, CDR1 is MNHNS, CDR2 SASEGT. The CDR3 has 12 amino acids. The CDR3 protein is CASSGGAWGYTF. The CDR3 nucleotides are TGTGCCAGCAGTGGAGGGGCATGGGGCTACACCTTC.

J is TRBJ2-7 and V is TRBV10-3, with D perhaps TRBD1 or TRBD2 (5 bases each). Looked up from germline, CDR1 is ENHRY and CDR2 is SYGVKD. The CDR3 is 14 residues long. With 5 bases removed from V and 0 bases from J, the gap between germline ends came to 11 bases. DNA for the CDR3: TGTGCCATCAGTACCGGGACGGACTCCTACGAGCAGTACTTC. Residues: CAISTGTDSYEQYF.

In this sample, this clonotype turned up once. The chain recombines TRBV2 with TRBJ1-1, with 8 bases matching TRBD1. The germline gives CDR1 SNHLY, CDR2 FYNNEI. After removal of 6 bases from V and 0 bases from J, the junction contained 6 bases not matched to a gene. This CDR3 comprises 15 residues. The CDR3 DNA is TGTGCCAGCAGCACCGGACAGGGCCTGAACACTGAAGCTTTCTTT. Amino acids: CASSTGQGLNTEAFF.

This clonotype was observed a handful of times. This chain links TRBV6-2 or TRBV6-3 with TRBJ2-4; no reliable D call. The germline V and J ends were trimmed by 6 bases and 1 base, with 10 bases remaining between them. CDR3 size: 14 residues. Germline assignment: CDR1 MNHEY and CDR2 SVGEGT. CDR3 DNA: TGTGCCAGCAGGACTGGGTGGGCCAAAAACATTCAGTACTTC. It is translated as CASRTGWAKNIQYF.

V gene TRBV10-3 combines with J gene TRBJ1-1; D is uncertain. In germline, CDR1 is ENHRY, CDR2 SYGVKD. The CDR3 has 13 amino acids. V was pared by 6 bases and J by 5 bases, with 13 bases between. For the CDR3, the DNA is TGTGCCATCAGACTGGGGTCGGGAACTGAAGCTTTCTTT. Amino acids: CAIRLGSGTEAFF.

This clonotype has more than one count but fewer than ten. The rearrangement uses TRBV12-3 or TRBV12-4 and TRBJ2-7; D uncertain. Deletions cut 7 bases from V and 0 bases from J, with 10 bases between. This CDR3 is built from 13 residues. The CDR3 region has the DNA TGTGCCAGCACCCGACGGAACTCCTACGAGCAGTACTTC. Its protein product is CASTRRNSYEQYF.

This clonotype was observed a handful of times. The rearrangement joins TRBV7-2 to TRBJ2-3; 9 nucleotides line up with TRBD2. Looked up from germline, CDR1 is SGHTA and CDR2 is FQGNSA. Trimming cost V 3 bases and J 5 bases; bases outside gene matches: 6. This CDR3 is built from 15 residues. The CDR3 bases are TGTGCCAGCAGCTTCCTTGGAGCGGGAGGAGATACGCAGTATTTT. Translating it yields CASSFLGAGGDTQYF.

The V gene is TRBV12-3 or TRBV12-4, the J gene TRBJ2-3; weak D call: TRBD2 (6 bases). Trimming cost V 8 bases and J 1 base, with 13 bases left between them. The CDR3 totals 14 residues. The CDR3 loop is CASEAGWGTDTQYF. The DNA for the CDR3 is TGTGCCAGCGAGGCGGGGTGGGGCACAGATACGCAGTATTTT.

V usage is TRBV3-1 and J usage is TRBJ1-2; 9 bases fit TRBD1. There are 15 residues in the CDR3. The V segment lost 6 bases and the J segment 4 bases; nucleotides outside the gene matches: 9. Germline CDR1 LGHDT, CDR2 YNNKEL (reference sequence). CDR3 residues: CASRPTGGEGYGYTF. CDR3 nucleotide sequence: TGTGCCAGCAGACCTACAGGGGGCGAGGGCTATGGCTACACCTTC.

As concerns this clonotype: At one end the junction does not follow the germline gene, possibly because of a read error. The CDR3 loop is CSARARDYHETQYF. CDR3 bases: TGCAGTGCTAGAGCCCGGGACTACCACGAGACCCAGTACTTC. The V gene is TRBV20-1, the J gene TRBJ2-5; 7 bases match TRBD2. The CDR3 is made up of 14 amino acids. The germline V gene has CDR1 DFQATT and CDR2 SNEGSKA (reference sequence).

The chain carries TRBV18 and TRBJ1-6, with D unresolved. Germline CDR1 KGHSH, CDR2 LQKENI. Trimming cost V 3 bases and J 9 bases, with 15 bases left between them. The CDR3 is 15 amino acids. CDR3 DNA: TGTGCCAGCTCACCTGGCGGGAGAACCACTTCACCCCTCCACTTT. It yields the protein CASSPGGRTTSPLHF.

This clonotype was observed a few times. The chain is built from TRBV6-1 and TRBJ1-5; tentatively, D is TRBD1 (6 bases). The CDR3 contains 15 residues. Trimming removed 3 bases from V and 3 bases from J, with 12 bases in between. Germline lookup yields CDR1 MNHNS and CDR2 SASEGT. CDR3 DNA sequence: TGTGCCAGCAGTGAGGTTAGACAGGCCAATCAGCCCCAGCATTTT. It is translated as CASSEVRQANQPQHF.

The rearrangement uses TRBV5-1 and TRBJ2-1; TRBD2 matches at 9 bases. The V segment lost 0 bases and the J segment 5 bases; nucleotides outside the gene matches: 3. Germline CDR1 is SGHRS and CDR2 is YFSETQ. This CDR3 comprises 15 residues. CDR3 residues: CASSLAASGDNEQFF. The CDR3 DNA follows: TGCGCCAGCAGCTTGGCTGCTAGCGGGGACAATGAGCAGTTCTTC.

V and J are TRBV5-1 and TRBJ2-7, with 12 bases identical to TRBD1. Germline CDR1 reads SGHRS; CDR2 reads YFSETQ. This CDR3 comprises 15 residues. V was clipped by 1 base and J by 4 bases; unmatched bases: 3. CDR3 residues: CASSLTGQGAYEQYF. In nucleotides, the CDR3 is TGCGCCAGCAGCTTGACGGGACAGGGGGCGTACGAGCAGTACTTC.

J is TRBJ2-7 and V is TRBV6-6; D remains unclear. V lost 5 bases to trimming and J lost 6 bases, with 11 bases between them. Germline CDR1 and CDR2: MNHNY and SVGAGI (reference sequence). The CDR3 has 12 residues. The CDR3 bases are TGTGCCAGCAGTAAGACACAATGCGAGCAGTACTTC. Translating gives CASSKTQCEQYF.